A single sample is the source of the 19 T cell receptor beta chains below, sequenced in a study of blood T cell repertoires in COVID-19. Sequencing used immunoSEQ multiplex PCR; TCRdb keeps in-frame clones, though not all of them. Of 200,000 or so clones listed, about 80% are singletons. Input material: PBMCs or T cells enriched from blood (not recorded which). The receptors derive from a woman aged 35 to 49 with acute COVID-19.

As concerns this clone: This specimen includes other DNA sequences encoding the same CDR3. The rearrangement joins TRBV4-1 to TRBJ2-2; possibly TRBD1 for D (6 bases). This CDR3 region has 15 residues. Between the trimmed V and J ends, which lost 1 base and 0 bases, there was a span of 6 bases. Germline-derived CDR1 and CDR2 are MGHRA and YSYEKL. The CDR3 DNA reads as TGCGCCAGCAGCCAAGCAGGGGCGAACACCGGGGAGCTGTTTTTT. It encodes CASSQAGANTGELFF.

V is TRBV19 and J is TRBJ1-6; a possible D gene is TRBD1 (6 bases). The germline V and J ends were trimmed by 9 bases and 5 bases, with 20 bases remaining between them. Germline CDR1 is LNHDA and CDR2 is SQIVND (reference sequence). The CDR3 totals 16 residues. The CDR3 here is CASYLNMGQDNSPLHF. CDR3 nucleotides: TGTGCCAGCTACCTGAATATGGGACAAGATAATTCACCCCTCCACTTT.

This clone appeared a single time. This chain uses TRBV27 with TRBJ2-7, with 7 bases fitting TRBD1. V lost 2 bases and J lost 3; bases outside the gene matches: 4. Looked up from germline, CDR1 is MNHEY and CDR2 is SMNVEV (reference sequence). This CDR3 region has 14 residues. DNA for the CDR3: TGTGCCAGCAGTTTAACGGCAGGGGGCTACGAGCAGTACTTC. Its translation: CASSLTAGGYEQYF.

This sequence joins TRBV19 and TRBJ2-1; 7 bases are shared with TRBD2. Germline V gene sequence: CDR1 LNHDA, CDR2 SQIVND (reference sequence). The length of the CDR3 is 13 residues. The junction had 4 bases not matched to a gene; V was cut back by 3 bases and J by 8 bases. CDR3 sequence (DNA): TGTGCCAGTAGTATCCCACTAGCGCATGAGCAGTTCTTC. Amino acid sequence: CASSIPLAHEQFF. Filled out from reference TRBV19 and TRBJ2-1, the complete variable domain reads DGGITQSPKYLFRKEGQNVTLSCEQNLNHDAMYWYRQDPGQGLRLIYYSQIVNDFQKGDIAEGYSVSREKKESFPLTVTSAQKNPTAFYLCASSIPLAHEQFFGPGTRLTVL.

The CDR3 region is CASRPSGKHEQFF. The CDR3 bases are TGTGCCAGCAGGCCTAGCGGGAAGCATGAGCAGTTCTTC. This sequence joins TRBV6-5 and TRBJ2-1; 9 nucleotides agree with TRBD2. This CDR3 contains 13 residues. The germline CDR1 and CDR2 sequences are MNHEY and SVGAGI. V shed 6 bases and J 8 bases; nucleotides not matched to a gene: 5.

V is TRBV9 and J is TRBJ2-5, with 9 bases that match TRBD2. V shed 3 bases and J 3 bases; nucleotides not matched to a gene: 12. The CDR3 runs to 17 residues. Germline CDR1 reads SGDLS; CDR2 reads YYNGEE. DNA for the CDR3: TGTGCCAGCAGCGCAGGGGATAGCGGGAGAGCGAAAGAGACCCAGTACTTC. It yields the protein CASSAGDSGRAKETQYF.

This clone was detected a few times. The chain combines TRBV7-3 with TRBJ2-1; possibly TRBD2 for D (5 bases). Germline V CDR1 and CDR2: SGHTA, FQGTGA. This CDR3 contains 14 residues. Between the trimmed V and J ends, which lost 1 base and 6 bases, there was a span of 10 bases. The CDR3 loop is CASSLNSEGNEQFF. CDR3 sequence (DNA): TGTGCCAGCAGCTTAAACAGTGAGGGCAATGAGCAGTTCTTC.

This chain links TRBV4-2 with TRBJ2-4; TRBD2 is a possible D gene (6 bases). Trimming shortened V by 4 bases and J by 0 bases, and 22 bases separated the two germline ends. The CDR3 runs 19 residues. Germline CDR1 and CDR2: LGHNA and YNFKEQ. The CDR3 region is CASSLKPFEGTLAKNIQYF. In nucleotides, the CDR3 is TGTGCCAGCAGCCTGAAGCCCTTTGAGGGGACTCTAGCCAAAAACATTCAGTACTTC.

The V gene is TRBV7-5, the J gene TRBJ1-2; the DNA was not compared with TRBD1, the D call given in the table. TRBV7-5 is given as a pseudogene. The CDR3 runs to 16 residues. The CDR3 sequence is CARSLNRDRGSDGYTF. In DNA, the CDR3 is TGTGCCAGAAGCTTAAATCGGGACAGGGGCTCCGATGGCTACACCTTC.

CDR3 in amino acids: CASSYTRSGEQYF. The CDR3 nucleotides are TGTGCCAGCAGTTACACGCGATCTGGCGAGCAGTACTTC. This chain links TRBV6-5 with TRBJ2-7; no definite D call. The CDR3 spans 13 residues. V shed 2 bases and J shed 6 bases, with 11 bases lying between them. Per germline, CDR1 MNHEY and CDR2 SVGAGI.

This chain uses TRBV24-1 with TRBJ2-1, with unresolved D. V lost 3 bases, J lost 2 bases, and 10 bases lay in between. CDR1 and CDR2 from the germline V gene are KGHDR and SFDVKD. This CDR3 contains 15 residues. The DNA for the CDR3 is TGTGCCACCAGTGATGCCCGGTATCCCTACAATGAGCAGTTCTTC. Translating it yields CATSDARYPYNEQFF.

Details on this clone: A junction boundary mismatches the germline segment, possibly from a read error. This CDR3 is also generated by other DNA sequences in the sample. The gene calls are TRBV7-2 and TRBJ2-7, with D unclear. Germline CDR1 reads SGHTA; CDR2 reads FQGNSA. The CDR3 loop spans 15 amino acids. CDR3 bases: TGTGCCAGCAGCTTAGCCCTAGACCCCCGCTACGAACAGTACTTC. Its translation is CASSLALDPRYEQYF. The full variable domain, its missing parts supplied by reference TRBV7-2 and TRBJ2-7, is GAGVSQSPSNKVTEKGKDVELRCDPISGHTALYWYRQSLGQGLEFLIYFQGNSAPDKSGLPSDRFSAERTGGSVSTLTIQRTQQEDSAVYLCASSLALDPRYEQYFGPGTRLTVT.

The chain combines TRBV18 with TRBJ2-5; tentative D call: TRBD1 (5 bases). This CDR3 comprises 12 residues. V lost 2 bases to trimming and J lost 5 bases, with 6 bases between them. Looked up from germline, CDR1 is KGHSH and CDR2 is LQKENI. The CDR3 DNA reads TGTGCCAGCTCACCATGGGGCGAGACCCAGTACTTC. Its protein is CASSPWGETQYF.

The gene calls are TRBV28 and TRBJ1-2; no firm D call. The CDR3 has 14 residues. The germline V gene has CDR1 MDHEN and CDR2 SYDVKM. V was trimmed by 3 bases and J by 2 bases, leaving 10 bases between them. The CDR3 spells CASSFGAENYGYTF. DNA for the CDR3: TGTGCCAGCAGTTTCGGAGCCGAGAACTATGGCTACACCTTC.

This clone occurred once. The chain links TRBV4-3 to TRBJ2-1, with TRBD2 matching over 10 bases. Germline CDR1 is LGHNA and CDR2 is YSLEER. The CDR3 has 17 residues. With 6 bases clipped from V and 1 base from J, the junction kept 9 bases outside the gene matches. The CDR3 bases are TGCGCCAGCAGACCCACAGCGGGGGGGGTTTCCTACAATGAGCAGTTCTTC. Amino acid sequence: CASRPTAGGVSYNEQFF.

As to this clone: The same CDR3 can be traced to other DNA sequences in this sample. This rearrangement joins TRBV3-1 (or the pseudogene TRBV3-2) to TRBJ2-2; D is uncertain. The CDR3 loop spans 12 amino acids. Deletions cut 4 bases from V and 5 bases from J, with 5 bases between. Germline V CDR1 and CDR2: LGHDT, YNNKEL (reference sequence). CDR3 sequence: CASSLLTGELFF. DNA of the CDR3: TGTGCCAGCAGCCTCCTGACCGGGGAGCTGTTTTTT.

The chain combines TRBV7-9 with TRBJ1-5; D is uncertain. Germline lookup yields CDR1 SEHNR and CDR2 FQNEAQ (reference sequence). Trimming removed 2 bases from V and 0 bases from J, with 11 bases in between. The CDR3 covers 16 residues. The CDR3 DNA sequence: TGTGCCAGCAGCTTATATGGGGAGGGTAGCAATCAGCCCCAGCATTTT. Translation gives CASSLYGEGSNQPQHF.

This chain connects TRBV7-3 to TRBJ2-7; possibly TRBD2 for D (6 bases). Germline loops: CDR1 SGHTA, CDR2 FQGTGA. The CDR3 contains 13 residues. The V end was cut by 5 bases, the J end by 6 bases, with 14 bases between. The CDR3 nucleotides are TGTGCCAGCAGCCTGGAGGGCGAGGGCGAGCAGTACTTC. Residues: CASSLEGEGEQYF. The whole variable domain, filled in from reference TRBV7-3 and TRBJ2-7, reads GAGVSQTPSNKVTEKGKYVELRCDPISGHTALYWYRQSLGQGPEFLIYFQGTGAADDSGLPNDRFFAVRPEGSVSTLKIQRTERGDSAVYLCASSLEGEGEQYFGPGTRLTVT.

CDR3 sequence: CASRGGSGYTF. In DNA form, the CDR3 reads TGTGCCAGCAGAGGCGGATCTGGCTACACCTTC. This sequence joins TRBV12-3 or TRBV12-4 and TRBJ1-2; no clear D. With 6 bases removed from V and 7 bases from J, the gap between germline ends came to 9 bases. The CDR3 consists of 11 residues.